This is a list of T cell receptor beta chains from one sample in a study of shared clonotypes between healthy human individuals. Libraries were prepared by immunoSEQ multiplex PCR; TCRdb keeps only in-frame clonotypes and omits some of them. The repertoire has about 730,000 clones, about two thirds of them found once; the top ten carry under 2%. The sample was memory CD4+ T cells sorted from blood. The origin of the receptors is a woman younger than 45 in good health. CDR3s include the opening cysteine and the closing phenylalanine or tryptophan. The order of the fields is D gene, clone size, V gene, J gene, CDR3 DNA, CDR3 protein. The D gene is left open where the match is weak. Only some rows state a clone size, as once, few, many or a class for expanded clones.

d_gene: -
abundance: -
v_gene: TRBV6-1
j_gene: TRBJ2-1
CDR3nt: TGTGCCAGCAGAGGACAGTGGGGGGGCATTGGTGAGCAGTTCTTC
CDR3aa: CASRGQWGGIGEQFF

d_gene: -
abundance: -
v_gene: TRBV7-6
j_gene: TRBJ1-1
CDR3nt: TGTGCCAGCAGCCTCGGCGGGGGGCACGACACTGAAGCTTTCTTT
CDR3aa: CASSLGGGHDTEAFF

d_gene: TRBD2
abundance: many
v_gene: TRBV25-1
j_gene: TRBJ2-1
CDR3nt: TGTGCCAGCAGTGAGAGCCAGGGCGGGAGGGCCCTCGATGAGCAGTTCTTC
CDR3aa: CASSESQGGRALDEQFF

d_gene: -
abundance: -
v_gene: TRBV18
j_gene: TRBJ2-5
CDR3nt: TGTGCCAGCTCACCTGGGGGGCAAGAGACCCAGTACTTC
CDR3aa: CASSPGGQETQYF

d_gene: -
abundance: -
v_gene: TRBV9
j_gene: TRBJ2-7
CDR3nt: TGTGCCAGCAGCCCATGGGGGATTGAAGACGAGCAGTACTTC
CDR3aa: CASSPWGIEDEQYF

d_gene: -
abundance: few
v_gene: TRBV2
j_gene: TRBJ1-1
CDR3nt: TGTGCCAGCAGTGATCGGGCGGGAACGTCATGGGGCATTAACACTGAAGCTTTCTTT
CDR3aa: CASSDRAGTSWGINTEAFF

d_gene: -
abundance: -
v_gene: TRBV19
j_gene: TRBJ2-2
CDR3nt: TGTGCCAGTAAGGCAGGGGTCACGCCCGGGGAGCTGTTTTTT
CDR3aa: CASKAGVTPGELFF

d_gene: -
abundance: -
v_gene: TRBV5-4
j_gene: TRBJ1-1
CDR3nt: TGTGCCACGGTCGGGGGGCTCGGGAACACTGAAGCTTTCTTT
CDR3aa: CATVGGLGNTEAFF

d_gene: TRBD1
abundance: -
v_gene: TRBV29-1
j_gene: TRBJ1-2
CDR3nt: TGCAGCGTTGCTCGGACAGGGGGCTCCTATGGCTACACCTTC
CDR3aa: CSVARTGGSYGYTF

d_gene: -
abundance: once
v_gene: TRBV27
j_gene: TRBJ2-1
CDR3nt: TGTGCCAGCAGTTTATCGCGGACAGCTGTTTCCTACAATGAGCAGTTCTTC
CDR3aa: CASSLSRTAVSYNEQFF

d_gene: -
abundance: few
v_gene: TRBV10-3
j_gene: TRBJ2-7
CDR3nt: TGTGCCATCAGTGAGTCTGCCGGTATTGGAGGGGGCTTCCACGAGCAGTACTTC
CDR3aa: CAISESAGIGGGFHEQYF

d_gene: -
abundance: -
v_gene: TRBV28
j_gene: TRBJ1-2
CDR3nt: TGTGCCAGCAGTTTAATCGGAGGGGCAAGAGGCTACACCTTC
CDR3aa: CASSLIGGARGYTF

d_gene: -
abundance: -
v_gene: TRBV7-9
j_gene: TRBJ2-2
CDR3nt: TGTGCCAGCAGCTTAGAGGAGGGAACCGGGGAGCTGTTTTTT
CDR3aa: CASSLEEGTGELFF

d_gene: TRBD2
abundance: -
v_gene: TRBV7-2
j_gene: TRBJ2-2
CDR3nt: TGTGCCAGCAGCTGGACTAGTCCCATGACCACCGGGGAGCTGTTTTTT
CDR3aa: CASSWTSPMTTGELFF

d_gene: -
abundance: -
v_gene: TRBV2
j_gene: TRBJ1-2
CDR3nt: TGTGCCAGCAGCAGGGGAGCTAACTATGGCTACACCTTC
CDR3aa: CASSRGANYGYTF

d_gene: TRBD1
abundance: -
v_gene: TRBV6-5
j_gene: TRBJ2-5
CDR3nt: TGTGCCAGCAGTTACGCAGGGGGCTTCCGGGAGACCCAGTACTTC
CDR3aa: CASSYAGGFRETQYF

d_gene: -
abundance: -
v_gene: TRBV6-5
j_gene: TRBJ1-2
CDR3nt: TGTGCCAGCAGCGGAGGGGTCTATGGCTACACCTTC
CDR3aa: CASSGGVYGYTF

d_gene: -
abundance: -
v_gene: TRBV10-1
j_gene: TRBJ2-7
CDR3nt: TGCGCCAGCAGCCATGGGACGGTACCTTTGGGCGAGCAGTACTTC
CDR3aa: CASSHGTVPLGEQYF

d_gene: TRBD2
abundance: many
v_gene: TRBV5-1
j_gene: TRBJ2-5
CDR3nt: TGCGCCAGCAGGGAGAAGACTAGCGTGGTCCAAGAGACCCAGTACTTC
CDR3aa: CASREKTSVVQETQYF

d_gene: TRBD1
abundance: -
v_gene: TRBV4-1
j_gene: TRBJ2-4
CDR3nt: TGCGCCAGCAGCCAGGCCGGGACAGGGGGCGCGGGAGCCAAAAACATTCAGTACTTC
CDR3aa: CASSQAGTGGAGAKNIQYF

d_gene: -
abundance: -
v_gene: TRBV5-4
j_gene: TRBJ2-7
CDR3nt: TGTGCCAGCAGCTTGTCCGCATCCTACGAGCAGTACTTC
CDR3aa: CASSLSASYEQYF

d_gene: -
abundance: -
v_gene: TRBV7-9
j_gene: TRBJ1-5
CDR3nt: TGTGCCAGCAGCTTATCATCAGGGAAGAGGAGCAATCAGCCCCAGCATTTT
CDR3aa: CASSLSSGKRSNQPQHF

d_gene: -
abundance: -
v_gene: TRBV27
j_gene: TRBJ1-2
CDR3nt: TGTGCCAGCAGTTTATCCGGATCGGATGGCTACACCTTC
CDR3aa: CASSLSGSDGYTF

d_gene: TRBD1
abundance: -
v_gene: TRBV27
j_gene: TRBJ1-2
CDR3nt: TGTGCCAGCAGCCCCACCTCCAAAGACAGGGGGCGCCCTATTTTGGATGGCTACACCTTC
CDR3aa: CASSPTSKDRGRPILDGYTF

d_gene: -
abundance: -
v_gene: TRBV7-7
j_gene: TRBJ2-1
CDR3nt: TGTGCCAGCAGCCACGAAGAATACAATGAGCAGTTCTTC
CDR3aa: CASSHEEYNEQFF

d_gene: -
abundance: -
v_gene: TRBV28
j_gene: TRBJ2-7
CDR3nt: TGTGCCAGCGGCCAGAGCTCCTACGAGCAGTACTTC
CDR3aa: CASGQSSYEQYF

d_gene: -
abundance: -
v_gene: TRBV6-1
j_gene: TRBJ2-3
CDR3nt: TGTGCCGGACGGGAGACAGGTACCCCATCAGATACGCAGTATTTT
CDR3aa: CAGRETGTPSDTQYF

d_gene: TRBD2
abundance: -
v_gene: TRBV28
j_gene: TRBJ2-7
CDR3nt: TGTGCCAGCAATTCTCTAGCGGGAGCTTGGTACGAGCAGTACTTC
CDR3aa: CASNSLAGAWYEQYF

d_gene: TRBD2
abundance: -
v_gene: TRBV27
j_gene: TRBJ2-1
CDR3nt: TGTGCCAGCCTAGCGGGAGGCTCCTACAATGAGCAGTTCTTC
CDR3aa: CASLAGGSYNEQFF

d_gene: TRBD1
abundance: -
v_gene: TRBV5-3
j_gene: TRBJ1-1
CDR3nt: TGTGCCAGAAGCCGACAGGGCGTGGCGAACACTGAAGCTTTCTTT
CDR3aa: CARSRQGVANTEAFF

d_gene: TRBD1
abundance: -
v_gene: TRBV5-1
j_gene: TRBJ2-1
CDR3nt: TGCGCCAGCAGCTCGGGACAGCACAATGAGCAGTTCTTC
CDR3aa: CASSSGQHNEQFF

d_gene: TRBD2
abundance: -
v_gene: TRBV7-2
j_gene: TRBJ2-2
CDR3nt: TGTGCCAGCAGCTTTAGGCTAGCGGGAGATGGCGGGGAGCTGTTTTTT
CDR3aa: CASSFRLAGDGGELFF

d_gene: TRBD1
abundance: -
v_gene: TRBV14
j_gene: TRBJ1-4
CDR3nt: TGTGCCAGCAGCCAGAGGACAGGCACTAATGAAAAACTGTTTTTT
CDR3aa: CASSQRTGTNEKLFF

d_gene: TRBD1
abundance: few
v_gene: TRBV5-4
j_gene: TRBJ2-5
CDR3nt: TGTGCCAGCAGCTCGGGGACAGCACAAGAGACCCAGTACTTC
CDR3aa: CASSSGTAQETQYF

d_gene: -
abundance: once
v_gene: TRBV7-2
j_gene: TRBJ2-1
CDR3nt: TGTGCCAGCAGCGAGGCTAGGGACAATGAGCAGTTCTTC
CDR3aa: CASSEARDNEQFF

d_gene: -
abundance: few
v_gene: TRBV2
j_gene: TRBJ1-1
CDR3nt: TGTGCCAGCACGGCCGGCTACATGAACACTGAAGCTTTCTTT
CDR3aa: CASTAGYMNTEAFF

d_gene: TRBD2
abundance: -
v_gene: TRBV6-5
j_gene: TRBJ2-1
CDR3nt: TGTGCCAGCAGACGACTAGCAAGCACACACAATGAGCAGTTCTTC
CDR3aa: CASRRLASTHNEQFF

d_gene: -
abundance: -
v_gene: TRBV20-1
j_gene: TRBJ2-5
CDR3nt: TGCAGTGCTGGATACTATGAGACCCAGTACTTC
CDR3aa: CSAGYYETQYF

d_gene: -
abundance: -
v_gene: TRBV27
j_gene: TRBJ2-3
CDR3nt: TGTGCCAGCAGTAGAGTGTGGGATACGCAGTATTTT
CDR3aa: CASSRVWDTQYF

d_gene: TRBD2
abundance: -
v_gene: TRBV11-1
j_gene: TRBJ2-7
CDR3nt: TGTGCCAGCAGCTCCTGGGGAGCGGGAGAGTACGAGCAGTACTTC
CDR3aa: CASSSWGAGEYEQYF

d_gene: -
abundance: -
v_gene: TRBV4-1
j_gene: TRBJ2-5
CDR3nt: TGTGCCAGCAGCCAAGGGGTTCCGACCCAGTACTTC
CDR3aa: CASSQGVPTQYF

d_gene: -
abundance: -
v_gene: TRBV19
j_gene: TRBJ2-3
CDR3nt: TGTGCCAGTAGTATAACCGATACCACAGATACGCAGTATTTT
CDR3aa: CASSITDTTDTQYF

d_gene: TRBD1
abundance: -
v_gene: TRBV10-3
j_gene: TRBJ2-7
CDR3nt: TGTGCCATCAGTGAGCCTGGACAGGGGTTCGGATACGAGCAGTACTTC
CDR3aa: CAISEPGQGFGYEQYF

d_gene: -
abundance: -
v_gene: TRBV25-1
j_gene: TRBJ2-7
CDR3nt: TGTGCCAGCAGTGAGCAAGGGCGCTACGAGCAGTACTTC
CDR3aa: CASSEQGRYEQYF

d_gene: TRBD1
abundance: -
v_gene: TRBV10-2
j_gene: TRBJ2-1
CDR3nt: TGCGCCAGCAGTGGAATAGTACGGGACAGGGGTATGAATGAGCAGTTCTTC
CDR3aa: CASSGIVRDRGMNEQFF

d_gene: TRBD2
abundance: -
v_gene: TRBV4-1
j_gene: TRBJ2-7
CDR3nt: TGCGCCAGCAGCCAGGCCCCTAGCGGGGGGACCTACGAGCAGTACTTC
CDR3aa: CASSQAPSGGTYEQYF

d_gene: -
abundance: -
v_gene: TRBV11-2
j_gene: TRBJ1-1
CDR3nt: TGTGCCAGCAGCCCTACGGGGGCCGGAGCTTTCTTT
CDR3aa: CASSPTGAGAFF

d_gene: -
abundance: few
v_gene: TRBV5-4
j_gene: TRBJ1-2
CDR3nt: TGTGCCAGCACCCGACAGACACTAAGGGGACTCTATGGCTACACCTTC
CDR3aa: CASTRQTLRGLYGYTF

d_gene: -
abundance: -
v_gene: TRBV29-1
j_gene: TRBJ2-1
CDR3nt: TGCAGCGTTGAAGGACTAGTCCATGAGCAGTTCTTC
CDR3aa: CSVEGLVHEQFF

d_gene: -
abundance: -
v_gene: TRBV28
j_gene: TRBJ1-3
CDR3nt: TGTGCCAGCAGTTTCATGTACTCTGGAAACACCATATATTTT
CDR3aa: CASSFMYSGNTIYF

d_gene: TRBD1
abundance: -
v_gene: TRBV28
j_gene: TRBJ1-5
CDR3nt: TGTGCCAGCAGAGGGGCAGGGGGAGGTCAGCCCCAGCATTTT
CDR3aa: CASRGAGGGQPQHF

d_gene: -
abundance: -
v_gene: TRBV5-1
j_gene: TRBJ2-2
CDR3nt: TGCGCCAGCAACGGGTTCGAAAACACCGGGGAGCTGTTTTTT
CDR3aa: CASNGFENTGELFF

d_gene: -
abundance: -
v_gene: TRBV5-4
j_gene: TRBJ2-3
CDR3nt: TGTGCCAGCAGCTTGGGGGCCGGTACTGGGGATACGCAGTATTTT
CDR3aa: CASSLGAGTGDTQYF

d_gene: -
abundance: -
v_gene: TRBV7-8
j_gene: TRBJ1-5
CDR3nt: TGTGCCAGCACCCCTTATGCCATCGGCAATCAGCCCCAGCATTTT
CDR3aa: CASTPYAIGNQPQHF